Below, 10 T cell receptor beta chains from the same sample are listed, as sequenced in a study of shared clonotypes between healthy human individuals. Sequenced by immunoSEQ multiplex PCR; TCRdb stores in-frame clones only, minus some. The table has some 1.4 million clones, more than 95% seen once. Sequencing used naive CD4+ T cells sorted from blood. Regarding subset: CD45RA+ positively selected. The source is a man aged 30 to 45 in good health.

This rearrangement joins TRBV9 to TRBJ1-2; the match to TRBD1 covers 10 bases. Per germline, CDR1 SGDLS and CDR2 YYNGEE. The CDR3 has 17 amino acids. J was trimmed by 4 bases and V by 1 base; bases with no gene match: 10. The CDR3 loop is CASSVSGTGAHGYGYTF. CDR3 DNA: TGTGCCAGCAGCGTAAGCGGGACAGGGGCCCATGGCTATGGCTACACCTTC. Full variable domain (remainder filled in from reference TRBV9 and TRBJ1-2): DSGVTQTPKHLITATGQRVTLRCSPRSGDLSVYWYQQSLDQGLQFLIQYYNGEERAKGNILERFSAQQFPDLHSELNLSSLELGDSALYFCASSVSGTGAHGYGYTFGSGTRLTVV.

The chain joins TRBV10-1 to TRBJ1-1; D unresolved. The germline V gene encodes CDR1 WNHNN and CDR2 SYGVQD (reference sequence). The V gene lost 0 bases and the J gene lost 12 bases, with 14 bases spanning the gap. The CDR3 has 13 amino acids. CDR3 sequence (DNA): TGCGCCAGCAGTGAGTCTGGGAGGGAGAAACCTTTCTTT. This gives the protein CASSESGREKPFF.

The chain has TRBV9 and TRBJ1-3; D is perhaps TRBD1 (6 bases). The germline V gene has CDR1 SGDLS and CDR2 YYNGEE. The CDR3 sequence is 13 residues long. Trimming left V 0 bases short and J 11 bases short, with 12 bases between. The CDR3 reads CASSVAQGPAIYF. The CDR3 region has the DNA TGTGCCAGCAGCGTAGCTCAGGGGCCGGCCATATATTTT.

The chain joins TRBV6-5 to TRBJ1-5; D ambiguous. Trimming removed 8 bases from V and 4 bases from J, with 15 bases in between. CDR1 is MNHEY, CDR2 SVGAGI, per germline. The CDR3 extends over 14 amino acids. The CDR3 sequence: CASQKNSWNQPQHF. CDR3 in DNA: TGTGCCAGCCAAAAAAATAGCTGGAATCAGCCCCAGCATTTT.

This clone showed up just once. This chain uses TRBV9 with TRBJ2-2, with 8 bases lining up with TRBD1. The junction had 9 bases not matched to a gene; V was cut back by 4 bases and J by 7 bases. The germline V gene has CDR1 SGDLS and CDR2 YYNGEE. This CDR3 region has 15 residues. As DNA, the CDR3 is TGTGCCAGCAGCCCCTGGACAGGGACTTTCGGGGAGCTGTTTTTT. It yields the protein CASSPWTGTFGELFF.

The chain joins TRBV29-1 to TRBJ1-1, with no clear D. Germline CDR1 SQVTM, CDR2 ANQGSEA. This CDR3 is 12 amino acids long. The V and J ends lost 8 bases and 1 base respectively, with 11 bases between them. CDR3 residues: CSSRMGNTEAFF. The DNA for the CDR3 is TGCAGCTCCCGGATGGGGAACACTGAAGCTTTCTTT.

The chain recombines TRBV6-5 with TRBJ1-5; D remains unclear. Trimming left V 2 bases short and J 10 bases short, with 12 bases between. CDR1 and CDR2 from the germline V gene are MNHEY and SVGAGI. The CDR3 runs 13 residues. This CDR3 is CASSYDGIRPQHF. CDR3 sequence (DNA): TGTGCCAGCAGTTACGACGGGATACGACCCCAGCATTTT.

CDR3: CASSESVGLGTNEKLFF. For the CDR3, the DNA is TGCGCCAGCAGTGAGTCGGTAGGCTTGGGGACTAATGAAAAACTGTTTTTT. This chain uses TRBV10-2 with TRBJ1-4; D is uncertain. Germline V gene lookup returns CDR1 WSHSY and CDR2 SAAADI. This CDR3 contains 17 residues. V was shortened by 0 bases and J by 2 bases, with 13 bases between the two germline ends.

This sequence joins TRBV10-3 and TRBJ1-1, with no clear D. This CDR3 spans 12 amino acids. The V and J ends lost 4 bases and 0 bases respectively, with 3 bases between them. Germline CDR1 is ENHRY and CDR2 is SYGVKD. The CDR3 here is CAISGLNTEAFF. CDR3 sequence (DNA): TGTGCCATCAGTGGACTGAACACTGAAGCTTTCTTT.

The chain carries TRBV11-1 and TRBJ2-7; TRBD2 matches 9 bases. Per the germline V gene, CDR1 is SGHAT and CDR2 is FQDESV (reference sequence). J was trimmed by 5 bases and V by 3 bases; bases with no gene match: 11. CDR3 size: 16 residues. Here the CDR3 DNA reads TGTGCCAGCAGCTTCAGAAGACTAGCGGTGATCCACGAGCAGTACTTC. Translation gives CASSFRRLAVIHEQYF.